These 3 T cell receptor beta chains were sequenced from one sample in a study of preoperative IRX-2 immunotherapy in early breast cancer. Noted treatment: preoperative locoregional IRX-2 cytokine immunotherapy. Sequencing used immunoSEQ multiplex PCR; TCRdb keeps in-frame clones, though not all of them. This table holds 30,000 to 45,000 clones, 80% to 90% found once. The sample consisted of lymph node tissue, taken after IRX-2 immunotherapy. These TCRs come from a human donor with breast cancer.

This chain joins TRBV19 and TRBJ2-1, with 7 positions matching TRBD1. The ends lost 6 bases at V and 7 bases at J; junction bases unmatched: 9. This CDR3 comprises 14 residues. The germline gives CDR1 LNHDA, CDR2 SQIVND (reference sequence). This CDR3 is CASSPLGDRNEQFF. For the CDR3, the DNA is TGTGCCAGTAGCCCTTTAGGGGACAGAAATGAGCAGTTCTTC.

The chain couples TRBV7-5 to TRBJ1-2; the table assigns TRBD1, which was not confirmed against the DNA. TRBV7-5 is noted as a pseudogene. This CDR3 spans 15 amino acids. CDR3 nucleotides: TGTGCCAGCCTAGATAGAAGGGGCCCAAACTATGGCTACACCTTC. It codes for CASLDRRGPNYGYTF.

The V and J genes are TRBV7-2 and TRBJ1-4; D call uncertain. V lost 1 base and J lost 1, with 7 bases in between. CDR3 size: 15 residues. Germline loops: CDR1 SGHTA, CDR2 FQGNSA. In DNA, the CDR3 is TGTGCCAGCAGCTTAGGGGCAGGAACTAATGAAAAACTGTTTTTT. Translated, it gives CASSLGAGTNEKLFF. Looking up the rest from reference TRBV7-2 and TRBJ1-4 gives the full variable domain: GAGVSQSPSNKVTEKGKDVELRCDPISGHTALYWYRQSLGQGLEFLIYFQGNSAPDKSGLPSDRFSAERTGGSVSTLTIQRTQQEDSAVYLCASSLGAGTNEKLFFGSGTQLSVL.